The present T cell receptor beta chain was sequenced within a study of cytomegalovirus exposure and HLA in healthy donors. General study results and limits: The authors listed some 150 TCR beta chains as cytomegalovirus-associated. In a later analysis, at a false discovery rate of 0.05, fewer than 20,000 TCR beta sequences matched HLA alleles.

This CDR3 comprises 15 residues. Germline V lookup: CDR1 LGHNA, CDR2 YNFKEQ. The V gene lost 1 base and the J gene lost 2 bases, with 9 bases spanning the gap. Primers included in the PCR were 60 Vbeta and 13 Jbeta primers. Repertoires were generated with immunoSEQ multiplex PCR, while TCRdb's copy carries only in-frame clones and drops some. The sample contains more than 150,000 clones, more than 65% of which appear only once. Points on this clone: What it recognizes is unknown.

The sequence was collected from a man aged 50-59 years in good health and CMV-seronegative. The sample was PBMCs. The J gene is TRBJ1-3, the V gene TRBV4-2; D unclear. The CDR3 protein is CASSQGRGTGNTIYF. CDR3 DNA: TGTGCCAGCAGCCAAGGTAGAGGGACTGGAAACACCATATATTTT.